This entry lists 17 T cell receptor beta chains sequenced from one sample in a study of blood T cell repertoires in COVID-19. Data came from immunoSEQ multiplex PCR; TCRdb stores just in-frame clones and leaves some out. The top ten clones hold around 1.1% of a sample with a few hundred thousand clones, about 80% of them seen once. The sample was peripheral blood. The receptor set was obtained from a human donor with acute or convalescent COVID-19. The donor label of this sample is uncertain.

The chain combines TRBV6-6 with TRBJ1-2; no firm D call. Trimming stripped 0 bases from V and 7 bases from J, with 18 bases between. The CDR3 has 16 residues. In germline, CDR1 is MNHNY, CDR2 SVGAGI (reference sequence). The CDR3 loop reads CASSYSRGIPVGGYTF. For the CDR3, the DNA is TGTGCCAGCAGTTACTCTCGGGGTATCCCTGTCGGTGGCTACACCTTC.

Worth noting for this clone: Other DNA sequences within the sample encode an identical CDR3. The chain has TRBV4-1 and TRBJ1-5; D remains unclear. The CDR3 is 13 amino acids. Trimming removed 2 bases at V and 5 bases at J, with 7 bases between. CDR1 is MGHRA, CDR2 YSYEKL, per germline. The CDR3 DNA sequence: TGCGCCAGCAGCCAATACCGGGATCAGCCCCAGCATTTT. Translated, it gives CASSQYRDQPQHF.

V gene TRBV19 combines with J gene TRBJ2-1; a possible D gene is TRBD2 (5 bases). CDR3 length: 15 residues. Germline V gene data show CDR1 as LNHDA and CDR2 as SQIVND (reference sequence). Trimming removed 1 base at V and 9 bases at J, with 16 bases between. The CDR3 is CASSIVEGTAGEQFF. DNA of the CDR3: TGTGCCAGTAGTATAGTTGAGGGAACGGCTGGTGAGCAGTTCTTC.

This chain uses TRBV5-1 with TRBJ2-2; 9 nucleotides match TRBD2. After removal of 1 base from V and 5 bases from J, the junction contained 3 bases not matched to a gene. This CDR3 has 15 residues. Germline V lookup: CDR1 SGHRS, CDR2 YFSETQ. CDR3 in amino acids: CASSLSLAGTGELFF. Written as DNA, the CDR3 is TGCGCCAGCAGCTTGAGCCTAGCGGGAACCGGGGAGCTGTTTTTT.

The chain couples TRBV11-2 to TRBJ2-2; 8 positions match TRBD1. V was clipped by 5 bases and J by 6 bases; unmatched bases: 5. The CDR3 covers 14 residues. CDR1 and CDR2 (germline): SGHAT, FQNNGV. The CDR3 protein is CASSILQGAGELFF. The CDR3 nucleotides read TGTGCCAGCAGCATACTACAGGGGGCCGGGGAGCTGTTTTTT.

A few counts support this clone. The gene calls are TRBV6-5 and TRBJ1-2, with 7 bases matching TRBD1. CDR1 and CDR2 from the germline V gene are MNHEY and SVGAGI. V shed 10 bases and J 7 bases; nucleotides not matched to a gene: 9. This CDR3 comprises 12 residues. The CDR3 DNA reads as TGTGCCACCAGACAGGGCTCGTCTGGCTACACCTTC. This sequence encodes CATRQGSSGYTF.

The CDR3 loop reads CASSLLGQGMAAFF. The CDR3 region has the DNA TGTGCCAGCAGTTTATTGGGACAGGGGATGGCGGCTTTCTTT. The chain employs TRBV28 and TRBJ1-1; TRBD1 matches at 10 bases. Trimming took 1 base from V and 11 from J; bases not matched to a gene: 7. Germline V gene sequence: CDR1 MDHEN, CDR2 SYDVKM. This CDR3 has 14 residues.

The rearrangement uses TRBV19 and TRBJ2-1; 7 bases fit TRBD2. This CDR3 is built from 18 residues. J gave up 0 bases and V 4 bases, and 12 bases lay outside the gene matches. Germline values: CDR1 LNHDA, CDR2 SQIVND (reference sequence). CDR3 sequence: CASSSSGPMTSSYNEQFF. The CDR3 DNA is TGTGCCAGTAGTAGTAGCGGGCCAATGACGAGCTCCTACAATGAGCAGTTCTTC.

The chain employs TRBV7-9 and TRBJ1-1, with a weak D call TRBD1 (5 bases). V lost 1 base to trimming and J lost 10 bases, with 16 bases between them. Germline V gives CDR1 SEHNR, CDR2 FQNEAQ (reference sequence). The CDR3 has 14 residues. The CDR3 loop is CASSLEGRVGGAFF. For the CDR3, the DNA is TGTGCCAGCAGCTTAGAAGGCAGGGTGGGGGGAGCTTTCTTT.

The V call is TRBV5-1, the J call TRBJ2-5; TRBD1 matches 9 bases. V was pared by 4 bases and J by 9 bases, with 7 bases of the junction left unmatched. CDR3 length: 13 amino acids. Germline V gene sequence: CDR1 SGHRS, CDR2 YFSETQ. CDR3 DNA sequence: TGCGCCAGCAGCGGGGGGACAGGGTTGGCCCAGTACTTC. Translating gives CASSGGTGLAQYF.

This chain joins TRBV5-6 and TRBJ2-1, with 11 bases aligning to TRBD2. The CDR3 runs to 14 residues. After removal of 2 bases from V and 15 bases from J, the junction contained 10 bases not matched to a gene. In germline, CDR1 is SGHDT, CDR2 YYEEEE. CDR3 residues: CASSLRIAGGWPFF. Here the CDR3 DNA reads TGTGCCAGCAGCTTACGGATAGCGGGGGGGTGGCCGTTCTTC.

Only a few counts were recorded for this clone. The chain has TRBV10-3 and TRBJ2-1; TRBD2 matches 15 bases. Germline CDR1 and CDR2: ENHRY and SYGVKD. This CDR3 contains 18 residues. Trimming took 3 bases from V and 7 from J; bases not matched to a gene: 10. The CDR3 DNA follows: TGTGCCATCAGTGATGGTCGGACTAGCGGGAGGGGTGGAAATGAGCAGTTCTTC. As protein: CAISDGRTSGRGGNEQFF.

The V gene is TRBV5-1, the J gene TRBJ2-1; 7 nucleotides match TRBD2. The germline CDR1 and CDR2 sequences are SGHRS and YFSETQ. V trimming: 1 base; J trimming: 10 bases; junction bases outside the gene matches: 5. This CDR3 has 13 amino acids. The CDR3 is CASSLTREGEQFF. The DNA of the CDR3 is TGCGCCAGCAGCTTGACCAGGGAGGGCGAGCAGTTCTTC.

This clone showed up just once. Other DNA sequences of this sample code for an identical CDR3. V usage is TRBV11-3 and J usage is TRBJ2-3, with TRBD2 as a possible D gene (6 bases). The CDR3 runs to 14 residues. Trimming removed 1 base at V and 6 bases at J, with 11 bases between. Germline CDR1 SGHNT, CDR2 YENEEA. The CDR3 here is CASSLGGAADTQYF. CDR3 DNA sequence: TGTGCCAGCAGCTTAGGCGGGGCCGCCGATACGCAGTATTTT.

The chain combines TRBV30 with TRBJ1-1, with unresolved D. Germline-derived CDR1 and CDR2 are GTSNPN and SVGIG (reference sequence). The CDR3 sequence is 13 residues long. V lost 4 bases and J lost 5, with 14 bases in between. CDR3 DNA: TGTGCCTGGACGGTTAGCATGGTTACTGAAGCTTTCTTT. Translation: CAWTVSMVTEAFF.

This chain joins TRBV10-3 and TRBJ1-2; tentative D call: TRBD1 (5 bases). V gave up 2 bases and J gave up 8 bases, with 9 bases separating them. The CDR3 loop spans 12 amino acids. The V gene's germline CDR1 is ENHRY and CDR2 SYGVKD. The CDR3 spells CAISEIGGGYTF. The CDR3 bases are TGTGCCATCAGTGAGATCGGGGGAGGCTACACCTTC.

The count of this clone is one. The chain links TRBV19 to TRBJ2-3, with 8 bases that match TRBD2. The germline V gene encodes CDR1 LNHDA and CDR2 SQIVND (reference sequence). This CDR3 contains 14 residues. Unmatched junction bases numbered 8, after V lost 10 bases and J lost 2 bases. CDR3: CATRWRGATDTQYF. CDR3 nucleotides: TGTGCCACCCGGTGGCGGGGGGCCACAGATACGCAGTATTTT.